These T cell receptor beta chains were read from a single sample in a study of T cell changes during pregnancy in multiple sclerosis. The method was immunoSEQ multiplex PCR; TCRdb's version includes in-frame clones alone and lacks a portion of them. The sample yields 75,000 to 95,000 clones, 90% to 95% seen once. The sample consisted of peripheral blood, taken in the second trimester of pregnancy. The origin of the receptors is a female donor with multiple sclerosis, enrolled in a pregnancy study. Both conserved end residues are trimmed from each CDR3.

j_call	cdr3_length	v_call	cdr3_aa
TRBJ2-1	14	TRBV10-2	ASSTSGGGGHNEQF
TRBJ1-1	14	TRBV7-6	ASSPGTAGGRTEAF
TRBJ2-1	13	TRBV19	ASSVSVGLYNEQF
TRBJ2-2	14	TRBV4-1	ASSPGGRPNTGELF
TRBJ1-1	13	TRBV25-1	ASSGGTGFRTEAF
TRBJ1-3	12	TRBV4-2	ASSQEASGNTIY
TRBJ1-2	15	TRBV5-6	ASSYVDRAAPGGGYT
TRBJ2-2	12	TRBV7-3	ASSYGILHGELF
TRBJ1-3	14	TRBV4-2	ASSQEATSSGNTIY
TRBJ2-3	11	TRBV9	ASSVPSGDTQY
TRBJ1-1	11	TRBV18	ASTTGMGTEAF
TRBJ1-2	11	TRBV7-9	ASSLAAGKGYT
TRBJ1-2	13	TRBV7-8	ASSYLVQATYGYT
TRBJ2-7	13	TRBV11-1	ASSLSGVQTYEQY
TRBJ2-7	15	TRBV13	ASSVMSRTGDNYEQY
TRBJ2-3	12	TRBV6-1	ASSQGGGADTQY